Below, one T cell receptor beta chain is given with its context. Its antigen is still unknown. Nothing much larger sits one base from this clone, and base qualities are not available. The data derive from a study of OX40 agonist ivuxolimab in advanced cancers. With regard to the full study: The costimulatory receptor OX40 (CD134) was targeted by ivuxolimab, a fully human IgG2 agonistic monoclonal antibody. Intravenous ivuxolimab was administered to patients every 2 weeks at six dose levels: 0.01, 0.1, 0.3, 1.5, 3 and 10 mg/kg. Among the approximately 54 dose-escalation patients, around 19 had hepatocellular carcinoma, 15 or so melanoma, 9 renal cell carcinoma and 9 head and neck cancer. A male proportion of around 81% and a mean age of approximately 55 years, ranging from 23 to 79, were recorded for the dose-escalation cohort. Patients were allowed to have had prior anti-PD-1, anti-PD-L1 or anti-CTLA-4 therapy, and around two fifths of the dose-escalation patients had been treated with checkpoint inhibitors. Three dose-escalation patients achieved partial responses, one with hepatocellular carcinoma and two with cutaneous melanoma. Peripheral TCRbeta sequencing was intended to test whether TCR sequence diversity was altered and clonal T-cell expansion was caused by ivuxolimab. The paper describes the monotherapy dose-escalation part (N = 52 patients) of the phase I trial of ivuxolimab. Summary of the overall study and its limitations: At doses of 0.1 to 3.0 mg/kg, clonal expansion of both CD4+ and CD8+ blood T cells was observed from baseline to week 6. Low levels of normalized T-cell clonal expansion were also shown by some nonresponding patients. The antigen specificity of the peripheral T cells that underwent clonal expansion was not determined. After ivuxolimab, more expanded clones were found on average in CD8+ T cells than in CD4+ T cells. In partial responders in the 0.1-3.0 mg/kg groups, normalized peripheral clonal expansion was found to be among the lowest, especially among CD8+ T cells.

To sequence the TCRbeta CDR3 region, genomic DNA was isolated from the sorted cells. The immunoSEQ Assay was used for sequencing of TCRbeta CDR3 regions. What TCRdb holds here is the immuneACCESS table cut down to in-frame rearrangements. Part of the clones is not present; checked against another copy, under half of the missing clones reflect an unresolved V gene, and the others are unexplained. In this sample the table shows 90,000 to 100,000 clones, 85% to 90% of which occur a single time. The ten most abundant clones make up approximately 0.35% of the sample. The trial excluded patients who had a history of autoimmune disease or who were on systemic immunosuppression. Peripheral blood for TCR sequencing was collected from all dose cohorts at baseline, on cycle 4 day 1, and on cycle 7 day 1. The samples were taken from a phase I, first-in-human, multicenter, open-label dose-escalation trial of ivuxolimab. Adults with locally advanced or metastatic melanoma, renal cell, hepatocellular, or head and neck squamous cell carcinoma were enrolled in the trial. Before TCR sequencing, CD4+ T cells and CD8+ T cells were sorted from peripheral blood as separate populations.

Sequencing used CD4+ or CD8+ T cells sorted from blood, obtained in a trial of the OX40 agonist ivuxolimab. This TCR was recovered from an adult with an advanced solid tumor such as melanoma, head and neck, liver or kidney cancer.

The CDR3: CAWSAGQGDYEQYF. The nucleotide sequence reads TGTGCCTGGAGCGCGGGACAGGGCGACTACGAGCAGTACTTC. The sequence links TRBV30 to TRBJ2-7; 9 middle bases align to TRBD1. Inclusive of the bounding cysteine and phenylalanine, the CDR3 is 14 residues long. The read is trimmed to its CDR3 DNA, 42 bases read in frame from base 1. From a lookup of the germline V gene (reference sequence), CDR1 and CDR2 are GTSNPN and SVGIG. V has 3 bases trimmed and J has 3 bases trimmed; junction bases matching no gene number 6.